Below are 29 T cell receptor beta chains sequenced from a single sample in a study of follicular helper T cells after annual influenza vaccination. Produced via immunoSEQ multiplex PCR; TCRdb's table is partial and in-frame only. The table has some 13,000 clones, about four fifths seen once. Time point defined: 2015-2016 season, pre-vaccination. The sequencing here drew on CXCR5- memory CD4+ T cells sorted from blood, taken on the day of influenza vaccination. The receptors derive from an adult who received the influenza vaccine.

This chain connects TRBV2 to TRBJ1-5, with D possibly matching TRBD1 (6 bases). This CDR3 has 15 residues. V dropped 6 bases and J dropped 0 bases, with 12 bases sitting between them. Germline V gene data show CDR1 as SNHLY and CDR2 as FYNNEI. The CDR3 sequence is CASRTGTLSNQPQHF. The CDR3 nucleotides are TGTGCCAGCAGAACCGGGACACTTAGCAATCAGCCCCAGCATTTT.

The chain employs TRBV19 and TRBJ1-6, with D unclear. Germline CDR1 reads LNHDA; CDR2 reads SQIVND (reference sequence). The length of the CDR3 is 15 residues. Trimming shortened V by 5 bases and J by 7 bases, and 15 bases separated the two germline ends. The CDR3 here is CASSLGDTGNSPLHF. Written as DNA, the CDR3 is TGTGCCAGTAGTTTAGGTGACACTGGAAATTCACCCCTCCACTTT.

The V and J genes are TRBV7-9 and TRBJ1-4, with unresolved D. V was shortened by 6 bases and J by 7 bases, with 27 bases between the two germline ends. The CDR3 sequence is 18 residues long. Germline CDR1 SEHNR, CDR2 FQNEAQ (reference sequence). In DNA form, the CDR3 reads TGTGCCAGCAGTCAAAAGGTCGGTTCCGGTTTGGCGGCTGAAAAACTGTTTTTT. Amino acid sequence: CASSQKVGSGLAAEKLFF.

The V gene is TRBV7-2, the J gene TRBJ2-7; 13 bases map to TRBD2. Germline V gene data show CDR1 as SGHTA and CDR2 as FQGNSA. Trimming took 5 bases from V and 0 from J; bases not matched to a gene: 4. The CDR3 spans 16 residues. The CDR3, as DNA: TGTGCCAGCAGCCCGACTAGCGGGGGGTACTCCTACGAGCAGTACTTC. This gives the protein CASSPTSGGYSYEQYF.

V usage is TRBV14 and J usage is TRBJ1-2; maybe TRBD1 (6 bases). Germline loops: CDR1 SGHDN, CDR2 FVKESK. CDR3 size: 14 residues. V lost 4 bases and J lost 5, with 14 bases in between. CDR3 nucleotide sequence: TGTGCCAGCAGCCGGTTCCCAGGGGAGTATGGCTACACCTTC. Protein: CASSRFPGEYGYTF.

The DNA for the CDR3 is TGTGCCAGCAGCTCCCGGCCGACGAGGATTAATTCACCCCTCCACTTT. It encodes CASSSRPTRINSPLHF. The rearrangement joins TRBV11-2 to TRBJ1-6; no reliable D call. CDR1 SGHAT and CDR2 FQNNGV come from the germline V gene. Trimming stripped 4 bases from V and 6 bases from J, with 16 bases between. The CDR3 has 16 residues. Based on the CDR3 plus reference TRBV11-2 and TRBJ1-6, the full variable domain is EAGVAQSPRYKIIEKRQSVAFWCNPISGHATLYWYQQILGQGPKLLIQFQNNGVVDDSQLPKDRFSAERLKGVDSTLKIQPAKLEDSAVYLCASSSRPTRINSPLHFGNGTRLTVT.

The rearrangement joins TRBV6-1 to TRBJ2-3; D not resolved. The CDR3 totals 13 residues. V shed 3 bases and J shed 9 bases, with 13 bases lying between them. CDR1 and CDR2 (germline): MNHNS, SASEGT. The CDR3 nucleotides are TGTGCCAGCAGTGAGGGTCCGACTGGAACGCAGTATTTT. Translated, it gives CASSEGPTGTQYF.

In the case of this clone: The junction shows a germline mismatch at one end, possibly a read error. The V and J genes are TRBV6-1 and TRBJ2-7, with a possible D match to TRBD1 (6 bases). The CDR3 has 9 amino acids. Germline lookup yields CDR1 MNHNS and CDR2 SASEGT. As DNA, the CDR3 is TGTGCCAGCGGACAGACGACTAAATTC. Protein product: CASGQTTKF.

The chain recombines TRBV7-2 with TRBJ2-3, with 14 positions matching TRBD2. V lost 0 bases and J lost 6; bases outside the gene matches: 5. The CDR3 has 17 residues. Looked up from germline, CDR1 is SGHTA and CDR2 is FQGNSA. The CDR3 DNA reads TGTGCCAGCAGCTTAGCTCGACTAGCGGGGGGGAAGGATACGCAGTATTTT. Encoded protein: CASSLARLAGGKDTQYF.

This sequence joins TRBV28 and TRBJ2-5; the match to TRBD2 covers 12 bases. This CDR3 has 16 amino acids. V lost 5 bases, J lost 4 bases, and 8 bases stayed unmatched. From germline, CDR1 is MDHEN and CDR2 SYDVKM. The CDR3 DNA sequence: TGTGCCAGCAGTCAGACTAGCGGGGGACAACGAGAGACCCAGTACTTC. Translation gives CASSQTSGGQRETQYF.

The J gene is TRBJ1-2, the V gene TRBV6-5, with 8 bases matching TRBD1. Germline CDR1 is MNHEY and CDR2 is SVGAGI. Unmatched junction bases numbered 9, after V lost 6 bases and J lost 3 bases. The CDR3 length is 15 residues. The CDR3 sequence is CASSTLGQGYYGYTF. For the CDR3, the DNA is TGTGCCAGCAGCACCCTCGGACAGGGATACTATGGCTACACCTTC.

The gene calls are TRBV29-1 and TRBJ1-2; possible D gene TRBD1, 6 bases. The V end lost 7 bases, the J end lost 2 bases, and 23 bases lay between the germline ends. This CDR3 region has 16 residues. CDR1 and CDR2 from the germline V gene are SQVTM and ANQGSEA. CDR3 residues: CSGLGSGVEGNYGYTF. CDR3 DNA: TGCAGCGGGTTGGGCTCAGGGGTGGAGGGAAACTATGGCTACACCTTC.

This chain joins TRBV27 and TRBJ1-4; D gene uncertain. The CDR3 runs 13 residues. CDR1 is MNHEY and CDR2 is SMNVEV in the germline V gene (reference sequence). Deletions cut 6 bases from V and 7 bases from J, with 12 bases between. CDR3: CASRPAGFEKLFF. The CDR3 bases are TGTGCCAGCAGGCCAGCGGGCTTTGAAAAACTGTTTTTT.

This clone was detected only a few times. This chain links TRBV18 with TRBJ2-2; D might be TRBD1 or TRBD2, each matching 5 bases. V was clipped by 1 base and J by 4 bases, with 13 bases between them. In germline, CDR1 is KGHSH, CDR2 LQKENI. CDR3 length: 16 amino acids. CDR3 nucleotide sequence: TGTGCCAGCTCACCACGATCTCAGGGACCCACCGGGGAGCTGTTTTTT. Protein product: CASSPRSQGPTGELFF.

This clone was counted once. This chain uses TRBV9 with TRBJ1-1; unclear D gene. This CDR3 has 14 residues. Trimming stripped 3 bases from V and 0 bases from J, with 9 bases between. Per the germline V gene, CDR1 is SGDLS and CDR2 is YYNGEE. The CDR3 sequence: CASSASRLNTEAFF. The DNA of the CDR3 is TGTGCCAGCAGCGCATCGCGACTGAACACTGAAGCTTTCTTT.

V usage is TRBV7-8 and J usage is TRBJ2-1, with no clear D. The CDR3 is 14 residues long. V lost 1 base and J 8 bases, leaving 12 bases between the germline ends. Germline V gene sequence: CDR1 SGHVS, CDR2 FQNEAQ. CDR3 sequence: CASSLVPALDEQFF. CDR3 nucleotide sequence: TGTGCCAGCAGCTTAGTGCCGGCTTTGGATGAGCAGTTCTTC.

The chain is built from TRBV5-1 and TRBJ1-3; no definite D call. The CDR3 covers 14 residues. Trimming took 0 bases from V and 1 from J, leaving 5 bases between them. CDR1 is SGHRS and CDR2 is YFSETQ in the germline V gene. The CDR3 reads CASSLDGSGNTIYF. For the CDR3, the DNA is TGCGCCAGCAGCTTGGATGGTTCTGGAAACACCATATATTTT. Looking up the rest from reference TRBV5-1 and TRBJ1-3 gives the full variable domain: KAGVTQTPRYLIKTRGQQVTLSCSPISGHRSVSWYQQTPGQGLQFLFEYFSETQRNKGNFPGRFSGRQFSNSRSEMNVSTLELGDSALYLCASSLDGSGNTIYFGEGSWLTVV.

V gene TRBV19 combines with J gene TRBJ2-3; 11 bases agree with TRBD2. With V trimmed by 0 bases and J by 2 bases, 4 bases remained unmatched. CDR1 and CDR2 from the germline V gene are LNHDA and SQIVND (reference sequence). CDR3 length equals 17 residues. This chain's CDR3 is CASSIDSSGGHTDTQYF. The DNA for the CDR3 is TGTGCCAGTAGTATAGACTCTAGCGGGGGGCACACAGATACGCAGTATTTT.

This sequence joins TRBV20-1 and TRBJ2-2; D remains ambiguous. Trimming shortened V by 2 bases and J by 2 bases, and 0 bases separated the two germline ends. The V gene's germline CDR1 is DFQATT and CDR2 SNEGSKA (reference sequence). The CDR3 covers 11 residues. The CDR3 spells CSARNTGELFF. CDR3 nucleotide sequence: TGCAGTGCTAGAAACACCGGGGAGCTGTTTTTT.

This clone was seen only a few times. J is TRBJ1-2 and V is TRBV4-1, with unresolved D. CDR1 and CDR2 from the germline V gene are MGHRA and YSYEKL. Trimming left V 0 bases short and J 2 bases short, with 10 bases between. CDR3 size: 15 residues. CDR3 coding DNA: TGCGCCAGCAGCCAAGATATCGGGTCGAACTATGGCTACACCTTC. Its translation: CASSQDIGSNYGYTF.

This clone has only a few counts. This sequence joins TRBV6-1 and TRBJ1-2; D possibly corresponds to TRBD1 (5 bases). Germline V gene data show CDR1 as MNHNS and CDR2 as SASEGT. The V end lost 5 bases, the J end lost 5 bases, and 9 bases lay between the germline ends. The CDR3 totals 12 residues. The CDR3: CASSRDVYGYTF. As DNA, the CDR3 is TGTGCCAGCAGTCGGGACGTTTATGGCTACACCTTC.

V and J are TRBV7-2 and TRBJ1-1, with D perhaps matching TRBD1 (6 bases). The germline V gene encodes CDR1 SGHTA and CDR2 FQGNSA. The length of the CDR3 is 14 residues. Deletions cut 2 bases from V and 1 base from J, with 8 bases between. CDR3 loop: CASSLRQENTEAFF. CDR3 bases: TGTGCCAGCAGCTTAAGACAGGAGAACACTGAAGCTTTCTTT.

To note about this clone: At one end, the junction sequence differs from germline, possibly due to a read error. The rearrangement links TRBV4-1 to TRBJ2-1; TRBD2 agrees at 8 bases. This CDR3 contains 15 residues. Germline CDR1 MGHRA, CDR2 YSYEKL. The CDR3 DNA sequence: TGCACCAGCAGCCATCTGGGACTAGGCTACAATGAGCAGTTCTTC. This encodes CTSSHLGLGYNEQFF.

The chain has TRBV2 and TRBJ2-7; D possibly matches TRBD1 or TRBD2 (6 bases each). The CDR3 loop spans 15 amino acids. Germline CDR1 and CDR2: SNHLY and FYNNEI. V dropped 2 bases and J dropped 7 bases, with 18 bases sitting between them. CDR3 in DNA: TGTGCCAGCAGTGAATGGGGGCTAGCGCCCCGGGAGCAGTACTTC. Translating it yields CASSEWGLAPREQYF. The full variable domain, with the rest looked up from reference TRBV2 and TRBJ2-7, is EPEVTQTPSHQVTQMGQEVILRCVPISNHLYFYWYRQILGQKVEFLVSFYNNEISEKSEIFDDQFSVERPDGSNFTLKIRSTKLEDSAMYFCASSEWGLAPREQYFGPGTRLTVT.

The genes are TRBV6-1 and TRBJ1-2, with D perhaps matching TRBD1 (6 bases). From germline, CDR1 is MNHNS and CDR2 SASEGT. There are 13 residues in the CDR3. Trimming stripped 1 base from V and 8 bases from J, with 11 bases between. The CDR3 spells CASSEDRVGGYTF. The CDR3 coding sequence is TGTGCCAGCAGTGAAGACAGGGTCGGAGGCTACACCTTC.

The chain links TRBV5-1 to TRBJ1-5; a possible D gene is TRBD1 (5 bases). The germline gives CDR1 SGHRS, CDR2 YFSETQ. Trimming took off 10 bases at V and 7 bases at J, with 18 bases between the two ends. CDR3 size: 13 residues. The CDR3 DNA reads as TGCGCCTCGTCGCGACGGGGGGAGCAGCCCCAGCATTTT. Translated: CASSRRGEQPQHF.

The rearrangement uses TRBV21-1 and TRBJ2-5; no check of the table's D call, TRBD2, against the DNA was made. TRBV21-1 is termed a pseudogene. The CDR3 spans 17 residues. The CDR3 protein is CASSKRVPERGQETQYF. CDR3 DNA: TGTGCCAGCAGCAAACGGGTCCCAGAGCGGGGCCAAGAGACCCAGTACTTC.

The rearrangement joins TRBV7-8 to TRBJ1-6; D gene ambiguous. Trimming cost V 6 bases and J 11 bases, with 11 bases left between them. The V gene's germline CDR1 is SGHVS and CDR2 FQNEAQ. The CDR3 has 12 residues. The CDR3 sequence is CASSPVPPPLHF. DNA for the CDR3: TGTGCCAGCAGTCCCGTCCCACCACCCCTCCACTTT.

The genes are TRBV27 and TRBJ2-7; 11 bases are a match to TRBD1. CDR3 length equals 16 residues. With 5 bases clipped from V and 7 bases from J, the junction kept 13 bases outside the gene matches. CDR1 is MNHEY, CDR2 SMNVEV, per germline (reference sequence). For the CDR3, the DNA is TGTGCCAGCAGTCAATTTCGGACAGGGGGCGCGGGGGAGCAGTACTTC. Translated, it gives CASSQFRTGGAGEQYF.